This T cell receptor beta chain was found in a study of cytomegalovirus exposure and HLA in healthy donors. Whole-study context: Most genotyped donors, around 78% of more than 300, had Caucasian-associated genetic ancestry.

Comment on this clone: Antigen: not known.

Despite likely unrecorded immune exposures, the donors were nominally healthy at the time of sampling. Researchers ran the PCR with 60 Vbeta and 13 Jbeta primers. Using immunoSEQ multiplex PCR, the repertoire was profiled, and TCRdb retains in-frame clones only, with some absent. The sample lists 90,000 to 110,000 clones, around 72% occurring once. General study results and limits: One variant, a missense change in DCLRE1C, was linked in a later analysis to TCR beta V- and J-gene trimming.

Trimming removed 2 bases from V and 5 bases from J; junction bases left unmatched: 6. The germline V gene has CDR1 MNHEY and CDR2 SMNVEV (reference sequence). CDR3 length: 14 amino acids. The clonotype originates from a male donor in good health and CMV-seronegative. The rearrangement links TRBV27 to TRBJ2-7, with 7 positions matching TRBD2. The sample consisted of PBMCs. CDR3 amino acids: CASSLGGTINEQYF. The CDR3 bases are TGTGCCAGCAGTTTAGGAGGGACTATCAACGAGCAGTACTTC.